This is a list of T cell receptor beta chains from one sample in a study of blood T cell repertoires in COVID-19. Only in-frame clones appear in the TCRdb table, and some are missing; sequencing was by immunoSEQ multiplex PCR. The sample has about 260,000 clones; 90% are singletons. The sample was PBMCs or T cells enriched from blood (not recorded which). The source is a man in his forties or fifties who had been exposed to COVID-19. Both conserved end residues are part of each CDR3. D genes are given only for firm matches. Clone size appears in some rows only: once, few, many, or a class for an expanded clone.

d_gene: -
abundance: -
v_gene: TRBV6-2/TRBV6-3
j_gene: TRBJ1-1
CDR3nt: TGTGCCAGCAGCCTCCTTCTGAACACTGAAGCTTTCTTT
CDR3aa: CASSLLLNTEAFF

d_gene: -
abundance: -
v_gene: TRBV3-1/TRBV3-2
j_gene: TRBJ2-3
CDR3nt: TGTGCCAGCAGCCCGGTAGGGGGGGGCACAGATACGCAGTATTTT
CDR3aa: CASSPVGGGTDTQYF

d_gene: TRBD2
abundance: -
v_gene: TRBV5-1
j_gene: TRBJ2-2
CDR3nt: TGCGCCAGCAGCTCGGAGGGACTAGCGGGGGCAATTAACACCGGGGAGCTGTTTTTT
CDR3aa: CASSSEGLAGAINTGELFF

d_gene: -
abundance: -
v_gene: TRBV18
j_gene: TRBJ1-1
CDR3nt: TGTGCCAGCTCACCATGGGCGAATGAAGCTTTCTTT
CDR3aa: CASSPWANEAFF

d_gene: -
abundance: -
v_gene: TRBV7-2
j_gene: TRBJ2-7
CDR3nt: TGTGCCAGCAGTTTATTCGGACTAACTCTCACCTACGAGCAGTACTTC
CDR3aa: CASSLFGLTLTYEQYF

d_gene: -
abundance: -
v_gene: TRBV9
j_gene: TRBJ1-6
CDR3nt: TGTGCCAGCAGCGTAGGGGAGTGGAAAAATTCACCCCTCCACTTT
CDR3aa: CASSVGEWKNSPLHF

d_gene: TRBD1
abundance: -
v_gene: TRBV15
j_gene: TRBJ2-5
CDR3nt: TGTGCCACCAGCAGAGTCGGACAGGGGGGAGTGGAGACCCAGTACTTC
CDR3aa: CATSRVGQGGVETQYF

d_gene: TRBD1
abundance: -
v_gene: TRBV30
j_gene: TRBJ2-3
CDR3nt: TGTGCCTGGAGTGTTGGGGACAGGCTTTTTGGGGATACGCAGTATTTT
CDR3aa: CAWSVGDRLFGDTQYF

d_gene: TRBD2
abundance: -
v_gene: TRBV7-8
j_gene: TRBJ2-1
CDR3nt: TGTGCCAGCCGACTAGCGGGCCCCTACAATGAGCAGTTCTTC
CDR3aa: CASRLAGPYNEQFF

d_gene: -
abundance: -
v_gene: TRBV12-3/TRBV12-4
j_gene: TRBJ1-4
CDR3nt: TGTGCCAGCAGTTTTGAGGGAGGGGAAAAACTGTTTTTT
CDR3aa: CASSFEGGEKLFF

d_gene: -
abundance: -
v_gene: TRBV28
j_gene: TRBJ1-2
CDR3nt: TGTGCCAGCAGGGGCAGAAGATATGGGGGCTACACCTTC
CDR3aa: CASRGRRYGGYTF

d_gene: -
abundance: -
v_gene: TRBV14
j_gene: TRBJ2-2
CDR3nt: TGTGCCAGCAGCCAAAACAGGGACACCGGGGAGCTGTTTTTT
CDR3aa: CASSQNRDTGELFF

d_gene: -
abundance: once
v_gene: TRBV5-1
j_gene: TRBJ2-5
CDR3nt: TGCGCCAGCAGCTTACGGGAACAAGAGACCCAGTACTTC
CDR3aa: CASSLREQETQYF

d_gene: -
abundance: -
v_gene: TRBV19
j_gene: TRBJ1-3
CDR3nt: TGTGCCAGTAGAAAAACGCAGGGATACACCATATATTTT
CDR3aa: CASRKTQGYTIYF

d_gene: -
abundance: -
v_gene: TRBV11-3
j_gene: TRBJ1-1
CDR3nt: TGTGCCAGCAGCTTGTTTGCAGACACTGAAGCTTTCTTT
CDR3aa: CASSLFADTEAFF

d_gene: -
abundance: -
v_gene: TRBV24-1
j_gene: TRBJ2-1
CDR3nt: TGTGCCACCAGTGATCTTAGCCCAGGGAGCGGGCCTGAGCAGTTCTTC
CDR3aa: CATSDLSPGSGPEQFF

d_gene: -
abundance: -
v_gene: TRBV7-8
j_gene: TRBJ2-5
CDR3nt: TGTGCCAGCAGCTCGTTAGGGGGGGACCAAGAGACCCAGTACTTC
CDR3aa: CASSSLGGDQETQYF

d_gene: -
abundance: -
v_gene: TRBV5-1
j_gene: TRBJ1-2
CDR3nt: TGCGCCAGCTCCAGGGAAGCTAACTATGGCTACACCTTC
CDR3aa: CASSREANYGYTF

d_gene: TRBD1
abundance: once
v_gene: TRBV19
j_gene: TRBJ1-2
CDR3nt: TGTGCCAGTAGTATAATACAGGGGCACTATGGCTACACCTTC
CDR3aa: CASSIIQGHYGYTF

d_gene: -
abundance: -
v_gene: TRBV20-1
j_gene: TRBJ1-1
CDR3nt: TGCAGTGCTAGTGGACCGGGGATGAACACTGAAGCTTTCTTT
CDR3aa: CSASGPGMNTEAFF

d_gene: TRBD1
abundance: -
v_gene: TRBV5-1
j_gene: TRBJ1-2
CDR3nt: TGCGCCAGCAGCTGGGACAGGGGGCAGGGAGGCTACACCTTC
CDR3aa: CASSWDRGQGGYTF

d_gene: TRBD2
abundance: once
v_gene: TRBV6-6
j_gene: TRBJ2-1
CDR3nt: TGTGCCAGCAGTTTTACTAGCGGAGCGGCGAATGAGCAGTTCTTC
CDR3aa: CASSFTSGAANEQFF

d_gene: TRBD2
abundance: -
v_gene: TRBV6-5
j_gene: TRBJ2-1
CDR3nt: TGTGCCAGCAGTTTCACCGGGACTAATCACAATGAGCAGTTCTTC
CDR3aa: CASSFTGTNHNEQFF

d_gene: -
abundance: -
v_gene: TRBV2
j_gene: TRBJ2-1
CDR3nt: TGTGCCAGCAGTATTCAGTATGAGCAGTTCTTC
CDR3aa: CASSIQYEQFF

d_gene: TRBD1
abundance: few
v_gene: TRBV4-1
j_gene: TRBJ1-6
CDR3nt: TGCGCCAGCAGCCAAGGAGAGGCGGGACAGGAGGAATTTAATTCACCCCTCCACTTT
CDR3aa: CASSQGEAGQEEFNSPLHF

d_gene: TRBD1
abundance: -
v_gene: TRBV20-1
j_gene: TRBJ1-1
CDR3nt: TGCAGTGCTAGTCGGCGGGGACAGCCGATTAGTGGAGCTTTCTTT
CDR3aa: CSASRRGQPISGAFF

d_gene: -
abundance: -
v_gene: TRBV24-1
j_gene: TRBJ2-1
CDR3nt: TGTGCCACCTCCCGGTACAATGAGCAGTTCTTC
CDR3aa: CATSRYNEQFF

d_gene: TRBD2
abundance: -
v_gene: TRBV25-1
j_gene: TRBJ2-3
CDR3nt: TGTGCCAGCACCAGCGGGGGGGCCCCAGATACGCAGTATTTT
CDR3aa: CASTSGGAPDTQYF

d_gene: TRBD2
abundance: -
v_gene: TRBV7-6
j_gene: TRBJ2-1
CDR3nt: TGTGCCAGCAGCTTGCGGGGGGGCCGCTACAATGAGCAGTTCTTC
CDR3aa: CASSLRGGRYNEQFF

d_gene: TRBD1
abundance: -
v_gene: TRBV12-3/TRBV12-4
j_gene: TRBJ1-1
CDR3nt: TGTGCCAGCAGCCGGACAGGACATGCGGCTTTCTTT
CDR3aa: CASSRTGHAAFF

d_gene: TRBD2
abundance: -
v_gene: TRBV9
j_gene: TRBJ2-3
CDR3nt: TGTGCCAGCAGCGCCCGTCCCGGGACTAGCGGGTATACGCAGTATTTT
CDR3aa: CASSARPGTSGYTQYF

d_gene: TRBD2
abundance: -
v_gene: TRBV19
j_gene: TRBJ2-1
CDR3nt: TGTGCCAGCTCACGCCCGGGGGGGGTAAATGAGCAGTTCTTC
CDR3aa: CASSRPGGVNEQFF

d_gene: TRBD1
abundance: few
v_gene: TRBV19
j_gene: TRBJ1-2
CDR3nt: TGTGCCAGTAGCCCGACAGGGAGAGACTATGGCTACACCTTC
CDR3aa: CASSPTGRDYGYTF

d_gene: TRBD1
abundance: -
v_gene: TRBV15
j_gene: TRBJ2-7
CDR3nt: TGTGCCACCAGCCGCTACCCCCGGGACAGTTACGAGCAGTACTTC
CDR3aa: CATSRYPRDSYEQYF

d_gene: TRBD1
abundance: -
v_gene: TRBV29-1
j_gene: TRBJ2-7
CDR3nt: TGCAGCGGGGGACAGACCTACGAGCAGTACTTC
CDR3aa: CSGGQTYEQYF

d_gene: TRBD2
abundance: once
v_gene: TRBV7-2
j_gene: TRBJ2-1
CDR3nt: TGTGCCAGCAGCTACTCTAGCGGGTCCTTCTACAACGAGCAGTTCTTC
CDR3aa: CASSYSSGSFYNEQFF

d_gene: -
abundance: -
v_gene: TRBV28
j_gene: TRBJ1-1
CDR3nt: TGTGCCAGCAGTTTGGCGGGAGCCGAAGCTTTCTTT
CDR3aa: CASSLAGAEAFF

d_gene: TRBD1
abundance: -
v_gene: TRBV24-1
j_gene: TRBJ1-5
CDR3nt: TGTGCCACCAGTGGGGACAGCCGACGTAGCAATCAGCCCCAGCATTTT
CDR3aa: CATSGDSRRSNQPQHF

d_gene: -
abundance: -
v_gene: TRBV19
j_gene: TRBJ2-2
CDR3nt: TGTGCCACCCCTCGGGGGGCGAGTTCCGGGGAGCTGTTTTTT
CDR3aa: CATPRGASSGELFF

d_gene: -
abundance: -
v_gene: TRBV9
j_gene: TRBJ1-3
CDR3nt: TGTGCCAGCAGCGTTTCAATGGACGGGGGTGGAAACACCATATATTTT
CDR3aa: CASSVSMDGGGNTIYF

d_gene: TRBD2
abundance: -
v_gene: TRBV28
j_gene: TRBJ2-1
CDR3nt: TGTGCCAGCAGTCGGTCGGGGGGGCGCTCCTACAATGAGCAGTTCTTC
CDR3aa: CASSRSGGRSYNEQFF

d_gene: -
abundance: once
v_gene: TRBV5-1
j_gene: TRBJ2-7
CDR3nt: TGCGCCAGCAGCTTGGCCGAGAGGGTGGGCTCCTACGAGCAGTACTTC
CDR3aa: CASSLAERVGSYEQYF

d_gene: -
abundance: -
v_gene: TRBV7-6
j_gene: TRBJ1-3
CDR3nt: TGTGCCAGCAGCTTACTGCCAGGGGTGGCTGGAAACACCATATATTTT
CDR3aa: CASSLLPGVAGNTIYF

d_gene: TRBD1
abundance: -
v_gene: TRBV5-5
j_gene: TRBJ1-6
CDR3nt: TGTGCCAGCAGCATTCGGACAGGGACGAATTCACCCCTCCACTTT
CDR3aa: CASSIRTGTNSPLHF

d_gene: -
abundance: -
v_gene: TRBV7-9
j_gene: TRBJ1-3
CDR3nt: TGTGCCAGCAGCTTAGCCTTGAGTGGCACCATATATTTT
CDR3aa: CASSLALSGTIYF

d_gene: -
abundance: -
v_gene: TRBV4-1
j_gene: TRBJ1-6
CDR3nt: TGCGCCAGCAGCCACAATGTCCCAGGGAGGACGCTAATTTCACCCCTCCACTTT
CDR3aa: CASSHNVPGRTLISPLHF

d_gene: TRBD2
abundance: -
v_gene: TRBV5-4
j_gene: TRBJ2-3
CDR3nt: TGTGCCAGCAGCTCCCGGAAGCGGGGGAGCACAGATACGCAGTATTTT
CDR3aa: CASSSRKRGSTDTQYF

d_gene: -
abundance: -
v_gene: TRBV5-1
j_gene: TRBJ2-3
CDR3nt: TGCGCCAGCAAGACAAACCCCGCGACAGATACGCAGTATTTT
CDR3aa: CASKTNPATDTQYF

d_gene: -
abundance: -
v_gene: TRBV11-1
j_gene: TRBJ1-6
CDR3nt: TGTGCCAGCAGCTTCACACCCAGGGGCAGGGGAGTACCCCTCCACTTT
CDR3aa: CASSFTPRGRGVPLHF

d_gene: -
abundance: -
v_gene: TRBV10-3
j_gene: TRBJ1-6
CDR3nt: TGTGCCATCACCCTGAGTTTGGGAGCTTCACCCCTCCACTTT
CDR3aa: CAITLSLGASPLHF

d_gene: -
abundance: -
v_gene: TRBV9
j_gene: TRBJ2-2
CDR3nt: TGTGCCAGCAGCGTAGATCCCCAGGGTCGAACCGGGGAGCTGTTTTTT
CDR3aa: CASSVDPQGRTGELFF

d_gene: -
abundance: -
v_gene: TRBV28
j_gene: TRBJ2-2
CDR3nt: TGTGCCAGCAGTTTCGGGTCGCGTAACACCGGGGAGCTGTTTTTT
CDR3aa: CASSFGSRNTGELFF

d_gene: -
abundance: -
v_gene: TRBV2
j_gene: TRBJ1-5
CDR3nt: TGTGCCAGCAGTGATAGGGAGGGAAATCAGCCCCAGCATTTT
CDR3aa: CASSDREGNQPQHF

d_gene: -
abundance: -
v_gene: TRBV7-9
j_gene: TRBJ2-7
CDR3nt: TGTGCCAGCAGCTTTAATCGGGCCTACGAGCAGTACTTC
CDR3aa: CASSFNRAYEQYF

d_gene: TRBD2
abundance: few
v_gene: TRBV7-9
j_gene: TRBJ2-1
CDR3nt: TGTGCCAGCAGCACCTGGGGACTAGCGAACCACAATGAGCAGTTCTTC
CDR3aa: CASSTWGLANHNEQFF